This T cell receptor beta chain was profiled in a study of control samples from healthy donors and cancer patients. Profiling relied on immunoSEQ multiplex PCR, and the TCRdb table lists in-frame clones only, not all of them. The sample records 100,000 or so clones, about 89% being singletons. After removal of 5 bases from V and 3 bases from J, the junction contained 7 bases not matched to a gene. The CDR3 is made up of 15 amino acids. Looked up from germline, CDR1 is LNHDA and CDR2 is SQIVND (reference sequence). The V gene is TRBV19, the J gene TRBJ2-5; TRBD2 matches at 9 bases. This receptor was taken from a man in his thirties or forties in good health. The source material was blood. The CDR3 spells CASSGVAGAEETQYF. Here the CDR3 DNA reads TGTGCCAGTAGTGGAGTAGCGGGGGCCGAAGAGACCCAGTACTTC.